The 27 T cell receptor beta chains reported below all come from one sample, sequenced in a study of blood T cells in healthy people across ages. The authors ran a second PCR of roughly 7 to 11 cycles using a sample-barcoded 5' primer and a J-beta primer mix. TCRdb reprocessed the 5' RACE reads via MiXCR and lists one record per CDR3 protein. Of roughly 800,000 distinct CDR3 sequences listed, roughly 60% are singletons. Sample: blood. Every receptor here comes from a man under 40 in good health.

The rearrangement uses TRBV10-3 and TRBJ2-6; D possibly corresponds to TRBD1 (5 bases). The CDR3 has 15 amino acids. The V end was cut by 4 bases, the J end by 0 bases, with 7 bases between. Germline loops: CDR1 ENHRY, CDR2 SYGVKD. The CDR3 DNA reads as TGTGCCATCAGTGTAGGGGCCTCTGGGGCCAACGTCCTGACTTTC. This translates into CAISVGASGANVLTF.

This clonotype was seen once. V is TRBV5-8 and J is TRBJ2-3; 9 nucleotides match TRBD1. V gave up 2 bases and J gave up 3 bases; unmatched junction bases: 4. This CDR3 contains 15 residues. Germline V gene sequence: CDR1 SGHTS, CDR2 YDEGEE. The CDR3 DNA reads as TGTGCCAGCAGCTTTTTCGACAGGGGGACAGATACGCAGTATTTT. Encoded protein: CASSFFDRGTDTQYF.

This chain uses TRBV7-9 with TRBJ2-4, with D maybe TRBD1 (6 bases). Germline V gene lookup returns CDR1 SEHNR and CDR2 FQNEAQ (reference sequence). This CDR3 comprises 15 residues. V was cut by 3 bases and J by 1 base, with 10 bases left in between. The CDR3 DNA reads TGTGCCAGCAGCTTCCCCCAGGGGGCCAAAAACATTCAGTACTTC. This translates into CASSFPQGAKNIQYF.

In regard to this clonotype: A junction boundary mismatches the germline segment, possibly from a read error. The V and J genes are TRBV4-2 and TRBJ2-1, with TRBD2 as a possible D gene (6 bases). The germline gives CDR1 LGHNA, CDR2 YNFKEQ. This CDR3 has 17 residues. The CDR3 DNA follows: TGTACCAGCAGCCAAGCCCTCACGGGAGAATCCTACAATGAGCAGTTCTTC. It yields the protein CTSSQALTGESYNEQFF.

The chain employs TRBV21-1 and TRBJ1-6. TRBV21-1 is a pseudogene segment. CDR3 length: 15 amino acids. The CDR3 bases are TGTGCCAGCAGCAAAGGACCGATCCTAGGTTCACCCCTCCACTTT. It translates to CASSKGPILGSPLHF.

This clonotype has a single count. The chain has TRBV21-1 and TRBJ2-1; the DNA was not used to check the table's D call, TRBD1. TRBV21-1 is marked as a pseudogene. The CDR3 has 15 residues. Written as DNA, the CDR3 is TGTGCCAGCAGCATACCAGACGTCCCTCGGAACGAGCAGTTCTTC. Translating gives CASSIPDVPRNEQFF.

This clonotype was recorded only once. This chain uses TRBV7-2 with TRBJ1-5; unclear D gene. V lost 1 base and J 11 bases, leaving 12 bases between the germline ends. The CDR3 spans 13 residues. The germline V gene encodes CDR1 SGHTA and CDR2 FQGNSA. This CDR3 reads CASSLEVRRTQHF. The CDR3 bases are TGTGCCAGCAGCTTAGAGGTGAGGAGGACCCAGCATTTT. The full variable domain, its missing parts supplied by reference TRBV7-2 and TRBJ1-5, is GAGVSQSPSNKVTEKGKDVELRCDPISGHTALYWYRQSLGQGLEFLIYFQGNSAPDKSGLPSDRFSAERTGGSVSTLTIQRTQQEDSAVYLCASSLEVRRTQHFGDGTRLSIL.

This clonotype was seen more than once but under ten times. This chain joins TRBV12-3 or TRBV12-4 and TRBJ2-4, with 13 positions matching TRBD2. The V and J ends lost 4 bases and 0 bases, in that order; junction bases with no gene match: 12. The CDR3 spans 20 residues. The CDR3: CASSSRAGLAGTLAKNIQYF. Written as DNA, the CDR3 is TGTGCCAGCAGTTCGCGTGCGGGACTAGCGGGGACACTAGCCAAAAACATTCAGTACTTC.

V and J are TRBV20-1 and TRBJ2-7; 7 bases align to TRBD1. V shed 2 bases, J shed 3 bases, and the junction held 16 bases outside the gene matches. Germline lookup yields CDR1 DFQATT and CDR2 SNEGSKA (reference sequence). CDR3 size: 17 residues. The CDR3 protein is CSARTNRGTQEIYEQYF. The CDR3 coding sequence is TGCAGTGCTAGAACCAACAGGGGAACCCAAGAGATCTACGAGCAGTACTTC.

V usage is TRBV4-3 and J usage is TRBJ1-5, with a weak D call TRBD1 (6 bases). CDR1 is LGHNA, CDR2 YSLEER, per germline. Trimming pared 1 base from V and 2 bases from J, leaving 12 bases between. The CDR3 sequence is 16 residues long. CDR3 nucleotide sequence: TGCGCCAGCAGCCAAGGGGCCGAGGGGGGCAATCAGCCCCAGCATTTT. The encoded protein is CASSQGAEGGNQPQHF.

The rearrangement links TRBV20-1 to TRBJ2-3; TRBD2 matches at 11 bases. The ends lost 5 bases at V and 2 bases at J; junction bases unmatched: 3. Germline V gene lookup returns CDR1 DFQATT and CDR2 SNEGSKA (reference sequence). The CDR3 extends over 14 amino acids. The CDR3: CSAGTSGYTDTQYF. CDR3 sequence (DNA): TGCAGTGCTGGGACTAGCGGATACACAGATACGCAGTATTTT.

This clonotype turned up a few times. DNA of the CDR3: TGTGCCAGCAGACAGGGGTACGTCCAGTACTTC. Encoded protein: CASRQGYVQYF. The chain recombines TRBV12-3 or TRBV12-4 with TRBJ2-5, with 7 bases fitting TRBD1. V lost 6 bases to trimming and J lost 10 bases; unmatched junction nucleotides: 5. The CDR3 runs 11 residues.

This rearrangement joins TRBV3-1 to TRBJ2-3; D might be TRBD1 or TRBD2, each matching 6 bases. Germline loops: CDR1 LGHDT, CDR2 YNNKEL (reference sequence). Trimming stripped 1 base from V and 2 bases from J, with 19 bases between. This CDR3 has 18 amino acids. The CDR3 spells CASSQGPLKGGLTDTQYF. CDR3 bases: TGTGCCAGCAGCCAAGGGCCCCTGAAGGGGGGTCTCACAGATACGCAGTATTTT.

The J gene is TRBJ1-2, the V gene TRBV29-1; TRBD1 agrees at 9 bases. Germline assignment: CDR1 SQVTM and CDR2 ANQGSEA. This CDR3 spans 14 amino acids. After removal of 6 bases from V and 0 bases from J, the junction contained 5 bases not matched to a gene. The CDR3 coding sequence is TGCAGCGTCGCGGGGGACAGGGCTAACTATGGCTACACCTTC. This encodes CSVAGDRANYGYTF.

This rearrangement joins TRBV20-1 to TRBJ1-2; 7 nucleotides align to TRBD1. The J segment lost 4 bases and the V segment lost 5 bases, leaving 4 bases of the junction unmatched. The germline V gene encodes CDR1 DFQATT and CDR2 SNEGSKA (reference sequence). CDR3 length: 12 residues. CDR3 sequence: CSAFGTAYGYTF. DNA for the CDR3: TGCAGTGCTTTCGGGACAGCCTATGGCTACACCTTC.

In its sample, this clonotype was seen many times. This CDR3 is CASSFAGELFF. The DNA of the CDR3 is TGTGCCAGCAGTTTTGCCGGGGAGCTGTTTTTT. The rearrangement uses TRBV6-5 and TRBJ2-2; D gene ambiguous. The germline gives CDR1 MNHEY, CDR2 SVGAGI. The CDR3 has 11 amino acids. V was trimmed by 4 bases and J by 6 bases, leaving 3 bases between them.

The V and J genes are TRBV20-1 and TRBJ1-2; D is ambiguous. CDR3 length: 12 amino acids. Between the trimmed V and J ends, which lost 6 bases and 4 bases, there was a span of 12 bases. The V gene's germline CDR1 is DFQATT and CDR2 SNEGSKA (reference sequence). CDR3 bases: TGCAGTGCCCCGACGTCTTGCTATGGCTACACCTTC. Protein: CSAPTSCYGYTF.

V is TRBV6-1 and J is TRBJ1-2; no firm D call. V lost 2 bases and J lost 3, with 13 bases in between. The CDR3 is 15 residues long. The germline CDR1 and CDR2 sequences are MNHNS and SASEGT. The CDR3 here is CASSERVTADYGYTF. The CDR3 DNA follows: TGTGCCAGCAGTGAACGGGTAACCGCGGACTATGGCTACACCTTC.

The rearrangement links TRBV12-3 or TRBV12-4 to TRBJ2-2; 9 nucleotides line up with TRBD1. The CDR3 extends over 16 amino acids. After removal of 5 bases from V and 7 bases from J, the junction contained 11 bases not matched to a gene. CDR3 sequence: CASSPQVGQGNGELFF. CDR3 DNA sequence: TGTGCCAGCAGTCCTCAGGTGGGACAGGGAAACGGGGAGCTGTTTTTT.

This clonotype was recorded only once. The rearrangement joins TRBV11-2 to TRBJ2-7; D uncertain. V lost 10 bases and J 4 bases, leaving 14 bases between the germline ends. Germline V gives CDR1 SGHAT, CDR2 FQNNGV. CDR3 length: 12 residues. Written as DNA, the CDR3 is TGTGCCACCATGGGTGGGTTGTACGAGCAGTACTTC. Translation: CATMGGLYEQYF.

This clonotype was seen a handful of times. This chain uses TRBV9 with TRBJ2-3; maybe TRBD1 (5 bases). V dropped 4 bases and J dropped 4 bases, with 13 bases sitting between them. CDR3 size: 14 residues. Germline loops: CDR1 SGDLS, CDR2 YYNGEE. CDR3 sequence: CASSLRGFADTQYF. DNA for the CDR3: TGTGCCAGCAGCCTTAGGGGTTTTGCAGATACGCAGTATTTT.

Many counts were recorded for this clonotype. At one boundary the junction diverges from the germline segment, which might be a read error. The V and J genes are TRBV5-1 and TRBJ2-1; perhaps TRBD2 as D (6 bases). The CDR3 is 13 amino acids. Per germline, CDR1 SGHRS and CDR2 YFSETQ. CDR3 bases: TGTGCCAGCAGCGCGGGGACCTACAATGAGCAGTTCTTC. Translated, it gives CASSAGTYNEQFF.

This clonotype occurred once. The gene calls are TRBV7-2 and TRBJ2-5; TRBD2 matches 8 bases. The DNA end is a closer match to TRBJ2-7, so the J assignment may be wrong. From germline, CDR1 is SGHTA and CDR2 FQGNSA. The CDR3 is 16 amino acids. CDR3 region: CASSPELAATPNEQYF. As DNA, the CDR3 is TGTGCCAGCAGCCCCGAACTAGCGGCCACGCCCAACGAGCAGTACTTC.

The rearrangement joins TRBV6-6 to TRBJ1-1, with TRBD1 as a possible D gene (6 bases). CDR1 is MNHNY and CDR2 is SVGAGI in the germline V gene (reference sequence). V shed 6 bases and J shed 11 bases, with 16 bases lying between them. The CDR3 runs to 12 residues. The CDR3 loop is CASRREGGQAFF. For the CDR3, the DNA is TGTGCCAGCAGGCGAGAGGGGGGTCAGGCTTTCTTT.

The J gene is TRBJ2-3, the V gene TRBV7-2; D is uncertain. CDR1 SGHTA and CDR2 FQGNSA come from the germline V gene. The CDR3 spans 16 residues. Trimming shortened V by 3 bases and J by 4 bases, and 17 bases separated the two germline ends. The CDR3 nucleotides read TGTGCCAGCAGCTTCTCTCTTACCAGCGCCGCAGATACGCAGTATTTT. It yields the protein CASSFSLTSAADTQYF.

This chain links TRBV13 with TRBJ2-3; D is possibly TRBD2 (5 bases). The CDR3 has 15 residues. Germline V gene sequence: CDR1 PRHDT, CDR2 FYEKMQ (reference sequence). Trimming left V 5 bases short and J 5 bases short, with 17 bases between. CDR3 nucleotides: TGTGCCAGCAGCACTAGGACCGATACCCAAGATACGCAGTATTTT. Translating gives CASSTRTDTQDTQYF.

This rearrangement joins TRBV20-1 to TRBJ2-4, with 10 bases matching TRBD1. The J call may be faulty, since TRBJ2-7 better matches the DNA end. Germline values: CDR1 DFQATT, CDR2 SNEGSKA (reference sequence). The CDR3 loop spans 14 amino acids. In DNA form, the CDR3 reads TGCAGTGCTAGAGGGAGGGACAGGGGACACGAGCAGTACTTC. This encodes CSARGRDRGHEQYF.